Below, 10 T cell receptor beta chains from the same sample are listed, as sequenced in a study of vaccination and CD4 T cells after COVID-19. Their recognized antigens are unknown. Indicated treatment: roughly 10-day PBMC culture with coronavirus spike peptide pools or control peptides (ViraFEST assay). Sequencing of DNA taken from cultured CD4+ T cells relied on the Oncomine TCR Beta short-read assay. TCRdb itself ran the PCR reads through MiXCR, one entry per CDR3 protein. This table holds 4,200 or so distinct CDR3 sequences, about 63% found once. What was sequenced was CD4+ T cells from blood, cultured in vitro. Receptors were obtained from a human donor who had recovered from COVID-19.

This chain's CDR3 is CASSSRWEQYF. CDR3 nucleotides: TGTGCCAGCAGCTCCAGATGGGAGCAGTACTTC. The chain joins TRBV6-1 to TRBJ2-7; no reliable D call. CDR1 MNHNS and CDR2 SASEGT come from the germline V gene. V dropped 6 bases and J dropped 7 bases, with 10 bases sitting between them. The CDR3 runs 11 residues.

The chain uses TRBV20-1 and TRBJ1-2, with a weak D call TRBD1 (6 bases). The germline CDR1 and CDR2 sequences are DFQATT and SNEGSKA (reference sequence). The CDR3 has 16 amino acids. Trimming left V 3 bases short and J 2 bases short, with 19 bases between. CDR3 in amino acids: CSARGAVTGLNYGYTF. The DNA for the CDR3 is TGCAGTGCTAGGGGGGCCGTGACAGGTTTAAACTATGGCTACACCTTC.

This clonotype is medium-sized (0.01 to 0.1%) in the sample. The chain employs TRBV10-3 and TRBJ1-1, with a possible D match to TRBD1 (5 bases). There are 16 residues in the CDR3. Germline CDR1 reads ENHRY; CDR2 reads SYGVKD. Between the trimmed V and J ends, which lost 7 bases and 1 base, there was a span of 19 bases. The CDR3 sequence: CAIKNGGSSGNTEAFF. For the CDR3, the DNA is TGTGCCATCAAGAATGGGGGATCGTCTGGGAACACTGAAGCTTTCTTT.

The CDR3: CASTGNTEAFF. The CDR3 region has the DNA TGTGCCAGCACTGGGAACACTGAAGCTTTCTTT. V and J are TRBV6-1 and TRBJ1-1; D is ambiguous. The CDR3 length is 11 residues. V lost 7 bases to trimming and J lost 1 base, with 4 bases between them. Germline V gene lookup returns CDR1 MNHNS and CDR2 SASEGT.

This clonotype came up once. The chain is built from TRBV10-1 and TRBJ2-3, with D maybe TRBD1 (6 bases). This CDR3 spans 13 amino acids. V shed 6 bases and J shed 6 bases, with 13 bases lying between them. CDR1 and CDR2 from the germline V gene are WNHNN and SYGVQD (reference sequence). For the CDR3, the DNA is TGCGCCAGCAGGGGTCCTAGGGGGGATACGCAGTATTTT. It specifies CASRGPRGDTQYF.

The V call is TRBV5-4, the J call TRBJ2-6; D possibly corresponds to TRBD1 (5 bases). The CDR3 has 16 amino acids. Germline CDR1 is SGHNT and CDR2 is YYREEE (reference sequence). The V end was cut by 0 bases, the J end by 4 bases, with 11 bases between. The CDR3 bases are TGTGCCAGCAGCTTGGACAGGCCATCCGGGGCCAACGTCCTGACTTTC. Translation gives CASSLDRPSGANVLTF.

The chain links TRBV20-1 to TRBJ1-1, with no clear D. The CDR3 runs 14 residues. V gave up 1 base and J gave up 0 bases, with 9 bases separating them. CDR1 and CDR2 from the germline V gene are DFQATT and SNEGSKA (reference sequence). CDR3 nucleotides: TGCAGTGCTAGAGCTCACGGATTGAACACTGAAGCTTTCTTT. This encodes CSARAHGLNTEAFF.

The chain uses TRBV2 and TRBJ1-2; 8 bases align to TRBD1. Germline V gives CDR1 SNHLY, CDR2 FYNNEI. The CDR3 runs to 14 residues. Unmatched junction bases numbered 9, after V lost 4 bases and J lost 8 bases. The CDR3 DNA reads TGTGCCAGCAGTGCCGGGACAGGACCGGGAGGCTACACCTTC. Translation: CASSAGTGPGGYTF. The variable domain in full, with the rest retrieved from reference TRBV2 and TRBJ1-2, is EPEVTQTPSHQVTQMGQEVILRCVPISNHLYFYWYRQILGQKVEFLVSFYNNEISEKSEIFDDQFSVERPDGSNFTLKIRSTKLEDSAMYFCASSAGTGPGGYTFGSGTRLTVV.

The chain has TRBV7-9 and TRBJ1-1; 8 bases align to TRBD1. CDR3 length equals 13 residues. CDR1 is SEHNR, CDR2 FQNEAQ, per germline (reference sequence). V dropped 7 bases and J dropped 6; count of bases not matched to a gene: 7. The CDR3 is CASTGQGKAEAFF. The DNA of the CDR3 is TGTGCCAGCACTGGACAGGGAAAAGCTGAAGCTTTCTTT.

V is TRBV6-1 and J is TRBJ1-1; D call uncertain. V was shortened by 6 bases and J by 1 base, with 12 bases between the two germline ends. This CDR3 is built from 14 residues. Germline CDR1 MNHNS, CDR2 SASEGT. The CDR3 region is CASRPDTWNTEAFF. The CDR3 region has the DNA TGTGCCAGCAGACCTGACACATGGAACACTGAAGCTTTCTTT.